This T cell receptor (beta chain) was found in a study of metastatic and nonmetastatic thyroid tumors. V was shortened by 7 bases and J by 3 bases, with 11 bases between the two germline ends. CDR1 MNHNS and CDR2 SASEGT come from the germline V gene. This CDR3 comprises 13 residues. Every patient underwent thyroid surgery untreated. TCRdb reprocessed the PCR reads via MiXCR. The data contain around 30,000 clones, around 15% of them singletons. This clone was observed many times. The material sequenced was blood. The chain couples TRBV6-1 to TRBJ2-3, with a weak D call TRBD2 (5 bases). The clonotype comes from a female donor with papillary thyroid cancer or a benign thyroid nodule (not recorded which). Some clones in this sample may be carry-over from other donors' samples. The CDR3, as DNA: TGTGCCAGCATCGAGCGGACGACAGATACGCAGTATTTT. It is translated as CASIERTTDTQYF.